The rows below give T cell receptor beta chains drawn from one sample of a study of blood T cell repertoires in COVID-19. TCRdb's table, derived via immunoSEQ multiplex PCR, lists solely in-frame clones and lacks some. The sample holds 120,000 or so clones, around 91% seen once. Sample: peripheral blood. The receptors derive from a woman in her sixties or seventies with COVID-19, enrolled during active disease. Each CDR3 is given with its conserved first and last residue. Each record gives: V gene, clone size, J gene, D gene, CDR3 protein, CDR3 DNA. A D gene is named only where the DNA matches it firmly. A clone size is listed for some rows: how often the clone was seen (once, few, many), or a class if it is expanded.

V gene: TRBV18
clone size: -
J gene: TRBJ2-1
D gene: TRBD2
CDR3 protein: CASFQRGGDNEQFF
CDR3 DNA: TGTGCCAGCTTCCAGCGGGGGGGGGACAATGAGCAGTTCTTC

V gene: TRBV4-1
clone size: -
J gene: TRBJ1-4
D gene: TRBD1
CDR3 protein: CASSQDRTGFEKLFF
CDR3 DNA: TGCGCCAGCAGCCAAGATAGGACAGGGTTTGAAAAACTGTTTTTT

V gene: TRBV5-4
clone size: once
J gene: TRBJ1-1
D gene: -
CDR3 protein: CASSLVGGFEAFF
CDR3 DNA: TGTGCCAGCAGCTTGGTTGGGGGCTTCGAAGCTTTCTTT

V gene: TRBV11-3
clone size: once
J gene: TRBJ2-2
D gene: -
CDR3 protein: CASSLDGTLTGELFF
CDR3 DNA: TGTGCCAGCAGCTTAGACGGGACACTCACCGGGGAGCTGTTTTTT

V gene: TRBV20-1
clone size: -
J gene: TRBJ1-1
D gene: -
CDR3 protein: CSARSGRLAFF
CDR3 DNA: TGCAGTGCTAGATCAGGCAGGCTAGCTTTCTTT

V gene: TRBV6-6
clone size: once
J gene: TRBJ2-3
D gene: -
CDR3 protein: CASSDRPSGTDTQYF
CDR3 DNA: TGTGCCAGCAGTGACAGGCCCAGTGGCACAGATACGCAGTATTTT

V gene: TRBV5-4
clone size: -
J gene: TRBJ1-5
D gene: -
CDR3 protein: CASSYDRNQPQHF
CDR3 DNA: TGTGCCAGCAGTTATGACAGAAATCAGCCCCAGCATTTT

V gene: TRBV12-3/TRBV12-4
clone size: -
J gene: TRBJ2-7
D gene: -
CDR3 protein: CASSLTGTYEQYF
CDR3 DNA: TGTGCCAGCAGTTTGACGGGGACCTACGAGCAGTACTTC

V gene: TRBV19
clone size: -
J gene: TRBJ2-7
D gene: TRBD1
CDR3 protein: CASTARVGDSVNYEQYF
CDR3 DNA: TGTGCCAGTACCGCCCGAGTAGGGGACAGCGTCAACTACGAGCAGTACTTC

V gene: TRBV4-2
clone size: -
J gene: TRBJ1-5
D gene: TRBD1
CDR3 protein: CASSQESGGGQPQHF
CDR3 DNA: TGTGCCAGCAGCCAAGAGTCAGGGGGCGGTCAGCCCCAGCATTTT

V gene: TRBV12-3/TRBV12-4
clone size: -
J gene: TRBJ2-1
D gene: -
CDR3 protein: CASSLGTPHQFF
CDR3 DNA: TGTGCCAGCAGTTTGGGGACTCCCCACCAGTTCTTC

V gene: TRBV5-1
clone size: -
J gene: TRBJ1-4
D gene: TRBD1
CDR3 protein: CASSLEGQGGEKLFF
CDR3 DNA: TGCGCCAGCAGCTTGGAGGGACAGGGCGGAGAAAAACTGTTTTTT

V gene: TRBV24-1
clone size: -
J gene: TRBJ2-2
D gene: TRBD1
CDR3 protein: CATSDPTGGRTGELFF
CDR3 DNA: TGTGCCACCAGTGATCCGACAGGGGGAAGGACCGGGGAGCTGTTTTTT

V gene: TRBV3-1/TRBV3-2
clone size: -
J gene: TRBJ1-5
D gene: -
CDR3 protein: CASSQGSQPQHF
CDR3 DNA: TGTGCCAGCAGCCAAGGTAGTCAGCCCCAGCATTTT

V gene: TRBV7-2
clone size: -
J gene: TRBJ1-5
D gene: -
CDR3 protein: CASSLGAGRQPQHF
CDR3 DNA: TGTGCCAGCAGCTTAGGAGCAGGGCGCCAGCCCCAGCATTTT

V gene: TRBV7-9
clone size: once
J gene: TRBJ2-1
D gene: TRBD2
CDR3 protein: CASSLIRGGYNEQFF
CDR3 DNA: TGTGCCAGCAGCTTAATACGGGGGGGATACAATGAGCAGTTCTTC

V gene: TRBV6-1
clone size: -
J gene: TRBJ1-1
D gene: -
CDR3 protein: CASSEQGLGEAFF
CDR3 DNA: TGTGCCAGCAGTGAACAGGGGCTGGGAGAAGCTTTCTTT

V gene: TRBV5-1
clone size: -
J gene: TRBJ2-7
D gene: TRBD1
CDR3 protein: CASSPLPRQGAGEQYF
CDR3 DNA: TGCGCCAGCAGCCCCCTTCCCCGGCAGGGGGCGGGAGAGCAGTACTTC

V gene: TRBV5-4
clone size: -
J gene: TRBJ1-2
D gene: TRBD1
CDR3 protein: CASSTEQGARGYTF
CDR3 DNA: TGTGCCAGCAGCACCGAACAGGGGGCTCGTGGCTACACCTTC

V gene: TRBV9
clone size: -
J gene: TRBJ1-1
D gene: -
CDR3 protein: CASSVDIAAGAEAFF
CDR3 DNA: TGTGCCAGCAGCGTAGATATTGCGGCAGGGGCTGAAGCTTTCTTT

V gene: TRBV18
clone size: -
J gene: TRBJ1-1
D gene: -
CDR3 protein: CASSPRTDLMNTEAFF
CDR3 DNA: TGTGCCAGCTCACCTAGGACAGATCTCATGAACACTGAAGCTTTCTTT

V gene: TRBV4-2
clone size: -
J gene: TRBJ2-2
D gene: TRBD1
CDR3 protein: CASSQSGQGLRTGELFF
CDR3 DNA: TGTGCCAGCAGCCAATCCGGACAGGGTTTAAGGACCGGGGAGCTGTTTTTT

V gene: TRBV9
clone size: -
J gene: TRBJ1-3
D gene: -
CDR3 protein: CASSVGQGLINTIYF
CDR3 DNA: TGTGCCAGCAGCGTAGGGCAGGGTCTTATAAACACCATATATTTT

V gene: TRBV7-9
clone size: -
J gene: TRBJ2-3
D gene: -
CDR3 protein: CASSFSADTQYF
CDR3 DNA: TGTGCCAGCAGCTTTTCGGCAGATACGCAGTATTTT

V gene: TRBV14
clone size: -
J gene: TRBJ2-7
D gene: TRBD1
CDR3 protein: CASSQDSGTGTFYEQYF
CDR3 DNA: TGTGCCAGCAGCCAAGATTCCGGGACAGGGACTTTCTACGAGCAGTACTTC

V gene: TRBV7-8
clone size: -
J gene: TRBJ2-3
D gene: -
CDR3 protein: CASSLALRTDTQYF
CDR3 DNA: TGTGCCAGCAGCTTAGCCCTTCGGACAGATACGCAGTATTTT

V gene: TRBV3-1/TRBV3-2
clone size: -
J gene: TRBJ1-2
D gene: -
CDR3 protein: CASSHELRSGTIGYTF
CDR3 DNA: TGTGCCAGCAGCCACGAGCTAAGATCAGGGACAATCGGCTACACCTTC

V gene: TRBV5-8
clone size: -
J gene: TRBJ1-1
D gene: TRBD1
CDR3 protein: CASSPRPTGMNTEAFF
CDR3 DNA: TGTGCCAGCAGCCCCAGACCGACAGGGATGAACACTGAAGCTTTCTTT

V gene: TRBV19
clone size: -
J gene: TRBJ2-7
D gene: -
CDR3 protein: CASRKTSTTPYEQYF
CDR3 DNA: TGTGCCAGTAGGAAGACATCGACGACCCCCTACGAGCAGTACTTC

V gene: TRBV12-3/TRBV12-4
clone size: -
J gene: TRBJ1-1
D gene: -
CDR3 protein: CASSWGVGTEAFF
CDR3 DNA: TGTGCCAGCAGTTGGGGGGTGGGCACTGAAGCTTTCTTT